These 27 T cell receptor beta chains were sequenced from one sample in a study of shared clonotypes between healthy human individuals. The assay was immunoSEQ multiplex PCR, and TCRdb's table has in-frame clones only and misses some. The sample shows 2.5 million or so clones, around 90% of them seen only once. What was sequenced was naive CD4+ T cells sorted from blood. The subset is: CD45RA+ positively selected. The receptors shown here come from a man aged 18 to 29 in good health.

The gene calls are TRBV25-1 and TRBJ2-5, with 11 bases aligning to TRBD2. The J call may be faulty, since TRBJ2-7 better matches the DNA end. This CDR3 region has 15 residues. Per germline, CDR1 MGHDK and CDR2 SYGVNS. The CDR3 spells CASCQGTSGPYEQYF. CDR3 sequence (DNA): TGTGCCAGCTGCCAAGGGACTAGCGGACCCTACGAGCAGTACTTC.

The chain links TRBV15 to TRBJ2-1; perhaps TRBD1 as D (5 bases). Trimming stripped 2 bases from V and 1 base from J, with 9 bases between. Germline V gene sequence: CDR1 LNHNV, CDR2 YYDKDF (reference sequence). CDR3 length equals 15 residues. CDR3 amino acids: CATSRITGSYNEQFF. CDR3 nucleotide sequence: TGTGCCACCAGCAGAATAACAGGTTCCTACAATGAGCAGTTCTTC. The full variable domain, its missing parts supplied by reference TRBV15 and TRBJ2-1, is DAMVIQNPRYQVTQFGKPVTLSCSQTLNHNVMYWYQQKSSQAPKLLFHYYDKDFNNEADTPDNFQSRRPNTSFCFLDIRSPGLGDTAMYLCATSRITGSYNEQFFGPGTRLTVL.

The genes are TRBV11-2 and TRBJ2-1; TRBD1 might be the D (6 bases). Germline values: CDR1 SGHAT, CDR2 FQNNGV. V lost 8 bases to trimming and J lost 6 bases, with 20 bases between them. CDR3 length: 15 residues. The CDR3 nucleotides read TGTGCCAGCGGTCCACAGGGAATAAGGGTCAATGAGCAGTTCTTC. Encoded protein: CASGPQGIRVNEQFF.

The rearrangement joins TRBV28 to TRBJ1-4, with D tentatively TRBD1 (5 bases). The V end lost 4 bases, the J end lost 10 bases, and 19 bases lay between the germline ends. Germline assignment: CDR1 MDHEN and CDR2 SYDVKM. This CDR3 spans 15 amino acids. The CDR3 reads CASSSGGGGSGKLFF. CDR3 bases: TGTGCCAGCAGTTCGGGTGGGGGGGGAAGTGGAAAACTGTTTTTT.

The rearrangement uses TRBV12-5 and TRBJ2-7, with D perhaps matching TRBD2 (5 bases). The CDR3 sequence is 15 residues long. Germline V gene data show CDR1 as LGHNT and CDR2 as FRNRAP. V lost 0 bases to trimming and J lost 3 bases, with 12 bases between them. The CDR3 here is CASGLVPGEGYEQYF. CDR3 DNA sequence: TGTGCTAGTGGTTTGGTACCCGGGGAAGGCTACGAGCAGTACTTC.

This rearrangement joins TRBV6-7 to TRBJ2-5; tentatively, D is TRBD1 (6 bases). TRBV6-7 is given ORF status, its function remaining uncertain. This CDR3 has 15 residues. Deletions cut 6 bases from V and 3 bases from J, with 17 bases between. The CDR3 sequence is CASSLPGHVEETQYF. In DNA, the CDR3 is TGTGCCAGCAGCCTTCCGGGACACGTTGAAGAGACCCAGTACTTC.

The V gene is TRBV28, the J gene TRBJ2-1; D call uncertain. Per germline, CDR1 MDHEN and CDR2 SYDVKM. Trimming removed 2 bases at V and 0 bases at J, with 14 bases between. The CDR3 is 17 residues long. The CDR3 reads CASSLGLGIPSYNEQFF. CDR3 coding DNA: TGTGCCAGCAGTTTAGGGCTAGGGATACCCTCCTACAATGAGCAGTTCTTC. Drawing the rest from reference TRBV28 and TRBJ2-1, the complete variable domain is DVKVTQSSRYLVKRTGEKVFLECVQDMDHENMFWYRQDPGLGLRLIYFSYDVKMKEKGDIPEGYSVSREKKERFSLILESASTNQTSMYLCASSLGLGIPSYNEQFFGPGTRLTVL.

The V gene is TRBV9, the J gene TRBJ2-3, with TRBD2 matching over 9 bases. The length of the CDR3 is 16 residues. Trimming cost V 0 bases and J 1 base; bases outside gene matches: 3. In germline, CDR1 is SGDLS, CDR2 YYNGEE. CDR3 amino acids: CASSVGVAGGTDTQYF. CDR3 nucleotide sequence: TGTGCCAGCAGCGTAGGAGTAGCGGGGGGCACAGATACGCAGTATTTT.

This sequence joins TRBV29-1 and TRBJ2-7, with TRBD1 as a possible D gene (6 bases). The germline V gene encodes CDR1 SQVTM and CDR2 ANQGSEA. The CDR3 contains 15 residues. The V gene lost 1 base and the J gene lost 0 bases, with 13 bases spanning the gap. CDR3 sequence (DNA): TGCAGCGTTGAAGGAGGGGCAGGGGCCTCCTACGAGCAGTACTTC. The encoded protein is CSVEGGAGASYEQYF.

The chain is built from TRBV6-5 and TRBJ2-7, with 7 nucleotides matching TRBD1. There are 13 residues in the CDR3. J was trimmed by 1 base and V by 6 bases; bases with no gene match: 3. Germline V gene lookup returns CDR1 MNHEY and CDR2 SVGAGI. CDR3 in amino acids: CASRQTGSYEQYF. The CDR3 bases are TGTGCCAGCAGGCAGACAGGGTCCTACGAGCAGTACTTC.

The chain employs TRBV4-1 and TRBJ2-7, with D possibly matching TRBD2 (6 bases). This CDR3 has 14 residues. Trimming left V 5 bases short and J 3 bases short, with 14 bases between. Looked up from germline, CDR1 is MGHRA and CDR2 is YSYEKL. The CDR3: CASSNPGLSYEQYF. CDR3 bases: TGCGCCAGCAGCAACCCGGGACTGAGCTACGAGCAGTACTTC.

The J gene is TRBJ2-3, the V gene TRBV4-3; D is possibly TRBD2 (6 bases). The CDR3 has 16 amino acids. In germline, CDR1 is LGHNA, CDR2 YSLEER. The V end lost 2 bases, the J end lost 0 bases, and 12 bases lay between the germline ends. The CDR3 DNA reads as TGCGCCAGCAGCCAAACACCGGGACTGAGCACAGATACGCAGTATTTT. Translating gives CASSQTPGLSTDTQYF.

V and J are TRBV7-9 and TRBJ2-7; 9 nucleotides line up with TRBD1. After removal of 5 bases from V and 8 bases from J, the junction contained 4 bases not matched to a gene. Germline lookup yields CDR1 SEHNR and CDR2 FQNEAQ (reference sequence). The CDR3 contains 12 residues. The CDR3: CASSHGTGKQYF. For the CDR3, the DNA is TGTGCCAGCAGCCACGGGACAGGGAAGCAGTACTTC.

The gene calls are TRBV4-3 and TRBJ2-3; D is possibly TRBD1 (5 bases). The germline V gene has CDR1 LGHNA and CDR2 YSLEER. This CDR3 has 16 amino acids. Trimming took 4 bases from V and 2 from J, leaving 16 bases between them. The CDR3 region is CASSLLRGVPTDTQYF. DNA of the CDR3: TGCGCCAGCAGCCTCCTAAGGGGCGTTCCCACAGATACGCAGTATTTT.

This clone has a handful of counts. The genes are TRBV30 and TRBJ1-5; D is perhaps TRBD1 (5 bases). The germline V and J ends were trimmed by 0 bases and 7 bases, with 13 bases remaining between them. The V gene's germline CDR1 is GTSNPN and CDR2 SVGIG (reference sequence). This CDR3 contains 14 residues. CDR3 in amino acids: CAWSVGPGEQPQHF. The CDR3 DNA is TGTGCCTGGAGTGTGGGGCCAGGTGAGCAGCCCCAGCATTTT.

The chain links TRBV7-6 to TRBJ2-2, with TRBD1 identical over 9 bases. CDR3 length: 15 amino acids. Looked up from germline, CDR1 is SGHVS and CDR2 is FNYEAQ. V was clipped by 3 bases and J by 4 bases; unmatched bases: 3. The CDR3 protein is CASSLGTGSTGELFF. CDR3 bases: TGTGCCAGCAGCTTGGGGACAGGGAGCACCGGGGAGCTGTTTTTT.

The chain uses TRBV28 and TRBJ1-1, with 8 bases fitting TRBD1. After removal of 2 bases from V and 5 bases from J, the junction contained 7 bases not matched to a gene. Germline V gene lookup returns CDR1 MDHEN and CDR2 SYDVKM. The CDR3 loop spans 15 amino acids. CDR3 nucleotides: TGTGCCAGCAGTTTACGTGGACAGGGTGGGACTGAAGCTTTCTTT. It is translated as CASSLRGQGGTEAFF.

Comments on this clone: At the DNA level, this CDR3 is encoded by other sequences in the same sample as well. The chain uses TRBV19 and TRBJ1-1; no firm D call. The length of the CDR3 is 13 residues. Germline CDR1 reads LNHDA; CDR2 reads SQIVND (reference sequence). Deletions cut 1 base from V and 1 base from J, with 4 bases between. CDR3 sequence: CASSIAANTEAFF. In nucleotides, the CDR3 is TGTGCCAGTAGTATAGCGGCGAACACTGAAGCTTTCTTT.

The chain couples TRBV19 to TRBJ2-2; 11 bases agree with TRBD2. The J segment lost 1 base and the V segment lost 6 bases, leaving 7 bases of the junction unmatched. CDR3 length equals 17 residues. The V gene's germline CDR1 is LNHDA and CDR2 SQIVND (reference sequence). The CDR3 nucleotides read TGTGCCAGTAGCCTAACTAGCGGGGGTTTGAACACCGGGGAGCTGTTTTTT. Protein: CASSLTSGGLNTGELFF.

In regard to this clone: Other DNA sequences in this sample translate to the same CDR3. Written as DNA, the CDR3 is TGTGCCAGCAGCTTGCAGCGATCCTACGAGCAGTACTTC. This sequence encodes CASSLQRSYEQYF. V usage is TRBV5-6 and J usage is TRBJ2-7; D is undetermined. The V end lost 1 base, the J end lost 1 base, and 6 bases lay between the germline ends. Looked up from germline, CDR1 is SGHDT and CDR2 is YYEEEE. The CDR3 is made up of 13 amino acids.

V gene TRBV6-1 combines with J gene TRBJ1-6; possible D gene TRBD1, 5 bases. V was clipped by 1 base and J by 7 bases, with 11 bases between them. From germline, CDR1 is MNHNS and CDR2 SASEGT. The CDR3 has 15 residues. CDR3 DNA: TGTGCCAGCAGTGAAGGAGGGGCGGGAAATTCACCCCTCCACTTT. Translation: CASSEGGAGNSPLHF.

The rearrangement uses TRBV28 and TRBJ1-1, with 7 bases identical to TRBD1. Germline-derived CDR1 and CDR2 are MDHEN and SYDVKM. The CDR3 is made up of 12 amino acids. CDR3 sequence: CVASGGGTEAFF. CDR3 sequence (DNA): TGTGTTGCTTCAGGGGGGGGCACTGAAGCTTTCTTT.

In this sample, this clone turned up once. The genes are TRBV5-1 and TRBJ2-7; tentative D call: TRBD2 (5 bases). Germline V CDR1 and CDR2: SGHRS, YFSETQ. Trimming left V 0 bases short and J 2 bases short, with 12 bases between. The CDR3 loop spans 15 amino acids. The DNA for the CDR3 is TGCGCCAGCAGCTTGGGAGAGGGAATCCCCTACGAGCAGTACTTC. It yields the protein CASSLGEGIPYEQYF.

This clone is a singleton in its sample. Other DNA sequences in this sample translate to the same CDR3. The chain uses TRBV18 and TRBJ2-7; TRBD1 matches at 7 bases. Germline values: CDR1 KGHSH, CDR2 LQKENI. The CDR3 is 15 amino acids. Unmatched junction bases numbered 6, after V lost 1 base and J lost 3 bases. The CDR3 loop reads CASSPRQGSSYEQYF. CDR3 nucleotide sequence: TGTGCCAGCTCACCACGACAGGGATCGAGCTACGAGCAGTACTTC.

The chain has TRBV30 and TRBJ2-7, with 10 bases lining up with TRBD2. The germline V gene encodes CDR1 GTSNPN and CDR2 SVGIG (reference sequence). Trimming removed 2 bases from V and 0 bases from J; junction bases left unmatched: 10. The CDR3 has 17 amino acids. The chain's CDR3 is CAWSWQRTSGSSYEQYF. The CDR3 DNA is TGTGCCTGGAGTTGGCAGCGGACTAGCGGAAGCTCCTACGAGCAGTACTTC.

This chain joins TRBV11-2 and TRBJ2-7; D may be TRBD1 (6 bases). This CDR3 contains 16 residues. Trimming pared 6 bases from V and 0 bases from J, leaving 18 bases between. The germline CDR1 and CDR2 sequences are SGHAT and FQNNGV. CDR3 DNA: TGTGCCAGCAGTCCATTGGGGGCTGGGAGCTCCTACGAGCAGTACTTC. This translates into CASSPLGAGSSYEQYF.

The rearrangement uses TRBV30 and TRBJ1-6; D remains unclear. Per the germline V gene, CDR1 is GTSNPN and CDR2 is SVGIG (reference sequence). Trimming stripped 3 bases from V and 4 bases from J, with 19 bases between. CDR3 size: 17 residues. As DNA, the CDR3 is TGTGCCTGGAGGAGGCCTCCCGGAACAGCATATAATTCACCCCTCCACTTT. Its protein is CAWRRPPGTAYNSPLHF.